Each of the 14 T cell receptor beta chains below was sequenced from the same sample in a study of T-cell memory formation after mild COVID-19. TCRdb re-called the 5' RACE reads through MiXCR, storing one row per CDR3 protein. The table shows fewer than 600,000 distinct CDR3 sequences, with less than 25% occurring only once. Sequencing input: PBMCs or a T cell subset sorted from them (not recorded which). The receptors derive from an adult woman who had mild COVID-19 (a few samples of this study predate the infection). Cell type and time point are not known.

This clonotype was seen a few times. The V gene is TRBV29-1, the J gene TRBJ2-2, with D perhaps being TRBD1 or TRBD2 (5 bases each). V lost 6 bases and J lost 1, with 12 bases in between. Germline CDR1 SQVTM, CDR2 ANQGSEA. The CDR3 length is 14 residues. DNA of the CDR3: TGCAGCGTCGCTGGGACCTTGAACACCGGGGAGCTGTTTTTT. Its protein is CSVAGTLNTGELFF.

The V call is TRBV9, the J call TRBJ1-1, with D perhaps TRBD1 (5 bases). Trimming took off 5 bases at V and 8 bases at J, with 16 bases between the two ends. The CDR3 is 13 residues long. Per the germline V gene, CDR1 is SGDLS and CDR2 is YYNGEE. DNA of the CDR3: TGTGCCAGCAGGGGGGGGATGAAGGACGAAGCTTTCTTT. It codes for CASRGGMKDEAFF.

This clonotype was counted a few times. This chain uses TRBV7-9 with TRBJ2-3, with 11 nucleotides matching TRBD1. CDR1 is SEHNR and CDR2 is FQNEAQ in the germline V gene (reference sequence). CDR3 length equals 14 residues. Losses at the gene ends were 7 bases for V and 4 bases for J; bases not matched to a gene: 4. CDR3 DNA: TGTGCCAGCACCCTGGGACAGGGGGCAGATACGCAGTATTTT. Translated, it gives CASTLGQGADTQYF.

This clonotype was detected only a few times. The chain carries TRBV7-9 and TRBJ2-1, with 7 bases lining up with TRBD2. The CDR3 length is 15 residues. CDR1 SEHNR and CDR2 FQNEAQ come from the germline V gene (reference sequence). Trimming at V came to 8 bases and at J to 3 bases, leaving 10 bases not matched to a gene. The DNA for the CDR3 is TGTGCCAGCTTCAGGACTAGGGGCGGCTACAATGAGCAGTTCTTC. This gives the protein CASFRTRGGYNEQFF.

In its sample, this clonotype was seen a few times. V usage is TRBV9 and J usage is TRBJ2-3, with a possible D match to TRBD1 (6 bases). V lost 2 bases and J lost 2, with 9 bases in between. CDR3 size: 14 residues. Germline-derived CDR1 and CDR2 are SGDLS and YYNGEE. The CDR3 region has the DNA TGTGCCAGCAGCGTCGACAGGAACACAGATACGCAGTATTTT. Its translation: CASSVDRNTDTQYF.

The sample holds a few counts of this clonotype. The chain is built from TRBV27 and TRBJ2-1; D remains ambiguous. This CDR3 comprises 13 residues. V gave up 2 bases and J gave up 4 bases, with 6 bases separating them. Germline lookup yields CDR1 MNHEY and CDR2 SMNVEV (reference sequence). CDR3 protein: CASSLPQYNEQFF. In DNA form, the CDR3 reads TGTGCCAGCAGTTTACCCCAGTACAATGAGCAGTTCTTC.

The rearrangement links TRBV11-2 to TRBJ2-7; 11 bases fit TRBD1. CDR1 and CDR2 from the germline V gene are SGHAT and FQNNGV. The CDR3 totals 12 residues. After removal of 6 bases from V and 11 bases from J, the junction contained 6 bases not matched to a gene. In nucleotides, the CDR3 is TGTGCCAGCAGACGGACAGGGGGCCCAAAGTACTTC. Protein: CASRRTGGPKYF.

V is TRBV20-1 and J is TRBJ2-1; TRBD1 agrees at 7 bases. There are 14 residues in the CDR3. Germline V gene sequence: CDR1 DFQATT, CDR2 SNEGSKA (reference sequence). V lost 2 bases, J lost 2 bases, and 3 bases stayed unmatched. CDR3 nucleotides: TGCAGTGCTAGACCGGGACAGACCTACAATGAGCAGTTCTTC. This encodes CSARPGQTYNEQFF.

The chain has TRBV5-1 and TRBJ1-1, with TRBD1 matching over 8 bases. V was pared by 6 bases and J by 0 bases, with 7 bases of the junction left unmatched. Germline CDR1 is SGHRS and CDR2 is YFSETQ. The CDR3 has 15 amino acids. CDR3 nucleotides: TGCGCCAGCACTTCAGGGGGCTTGGTGAACACTGAAGCTTTCTTT. Translating gives CASTSGGLVNTEAFF. The whole variable domain, filled in from reference TRBV5-1 and TRBJ1-1, reads KAGVTQTPRYLIKTRGQQVTLSCSPISGHRSVSWYQQTPGQGLQFLFEYFSETQRNKGNFPGRFSGRQFSNSRSEMNVSTLELGDSALYLCASTSGGLVNTEAFFGQGTRLTVV.

This clonotype has at least ten counts. The genes are TRBV11-2 and TRBJ2-3; D possibly corresponds to TRBD1 (6 bases). Germline V gene sequence: CDR1 SGHAT, CDR2 FQNNGV. The CDR3 consists of 12 residues. Trimming removed 10 bases at V and 5 bases at J, with 13 bases between. In DNA form, the CDR3 reads TGTGCCACCAGGGGCGCGGGAGATACGCAGTATTTT. It specifies CATRGAGDTQYF.

In nucleotides, the CDR3 is TGTGCCAGCTCACCGACAGGGAGAAGAGTAACTAATGAAAAACTGTTTTTT. Translated, it gives CASSPTGRRVTNEKLFF. The rearrangement uses TRBV18 and TRBJ1-4; 7 nucleotides match TRBD1. The CDR3 has 17 residues. Germline lookup yields CDR1 KGHSH and CDR2 LQKENI. V lost 3 bases and J lost 1; bases outside the gene matches: 8.

This clonotype has a handful of counts. The chain carries TRBV20-1 and TRBJ2-1, with 8 bases fitting TRBD2. The CDR3 is 15 amino acids. V lost 5 bases to trimming and J lost 7 bases; unmatched junction nucleotides: 13. The germline V gene has CDR1 DFQATT and CDR2 SNEGSKA (reference sequence). Here the CDR3 reads CSAFASGLVRNEQFF. The CDR3 DNA reads TGCAGTGCTTTCGCCTCGGGACTAGTACGGAATGAGCAGTTCTTC.

This chain joins TRBV27 and TRBJ1-2; no reliable D call. The germline gives CDR1 MNHEY, CDR2 SMNVEV (reference sequence). V dropped 4 bases and J dropped 9 bases, with 15 bases sitting between them. The CDR3 contains 13 residues. CDR3 nucleotide sequence: TGTGCCAGCAGTTCAGAGGGTTGGGGAAGCTACACCTTC. It yields the protein CASSSEGWGSYTF.

This sequence joins TRBV18 and TRBJ2-4; D gene ambiguous. V lost 2 bases and J lost 5, with 7 bases in between. The length of the CDR3 is 13 residues. CDR1 is KGHSH, CDR2 LQKENI, per germline. DNA for the CDR3: TGTGCCAGCTCACCAGGGATGGAAAACATTCAGTACTTC. Protein product: CASSPGMENIQYF.